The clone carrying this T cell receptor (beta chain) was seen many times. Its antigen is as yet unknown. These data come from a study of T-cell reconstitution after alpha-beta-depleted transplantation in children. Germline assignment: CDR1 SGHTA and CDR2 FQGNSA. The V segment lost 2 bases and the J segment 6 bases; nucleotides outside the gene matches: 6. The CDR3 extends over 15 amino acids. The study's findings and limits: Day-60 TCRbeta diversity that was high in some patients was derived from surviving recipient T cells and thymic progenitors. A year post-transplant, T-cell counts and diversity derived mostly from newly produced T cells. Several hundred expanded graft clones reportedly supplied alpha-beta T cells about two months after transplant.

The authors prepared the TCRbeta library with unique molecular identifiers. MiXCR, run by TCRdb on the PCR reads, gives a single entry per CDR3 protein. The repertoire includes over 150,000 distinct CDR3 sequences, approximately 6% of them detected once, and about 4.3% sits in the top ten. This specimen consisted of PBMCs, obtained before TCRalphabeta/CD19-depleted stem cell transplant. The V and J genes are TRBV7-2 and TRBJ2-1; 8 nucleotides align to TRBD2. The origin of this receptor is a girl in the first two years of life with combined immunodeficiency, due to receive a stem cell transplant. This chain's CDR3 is CASSLSGGLSNEQFF. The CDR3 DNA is TGTGCCAGCAGCTTATCGGGGGGGCTTAGCAATGAGCAGTTCTTC.